The 30 T cell receptor beta chains below come from one sample, sequenced in a study of T cell responses to AZD1222 COVID-19 vaccine. Repertoires were generated with immunoSEQ multiplex PCR, while TCRdb's copy carries only in-frame clones and drops some. Here the sample spans 75,000 to 85,000 clones, under 90% being singletons. This material consisted of peripheral blood, taken 28 days after the second AZD1222 dose. These receptors were collected from an adult who received the AZD1222 COVID-19 vaccine.

J is TRBJ2-3 and V is TRBV24-1; D call uncertain. Trimming removed 0 bases from V and 3 bases from J, with 15 bases in between. Germline V gene lookup returns CDR1 KGHDR and CDR2 SFDVKD. The CDR3 is 17 residues long. Here the CDR3 reads CATSDLKPSYYTDTQYF. The CDR3 nucleotides read TGTGCCACCAGTGATTTGAAACCGAGTTATTATACAGATACGCAGTATTTT.

The chain links TRBV6-4 to TRBJ2-3, with D unresolved. CDR3 length: 14 amino acids. Germline assignment: CDR1 MRHNA and CDR2 SNTAGT. The germline V and J ends were trimmed by 3 bases and 2 bases, with 9 bases remaining between them. The CDR3 nucleotides read TGTGCCAGCAGTGAGAATAGTTACACAGATACGCAGTATTTT. Protein product: CASSENSYTDTQYF.

This chain uses TRBV4-3 with TRBJ1-5; 9 bases match TRBD1. The J segment lost 6 bases and the V segment lost 0 bases, leaving 6 bases of the junction unmatched. This CDR3 region has 16 residues. Germline lookup yields CDR1 LGHNA and CDR2 YSLEER. The CDR3 protein is CASSQDSQGARQPQHF. CDR3 nucleotide sequence: TGCGCCAGCAGCCAAGATTCACAGGGGGCACGTCAGCCCCAGCATTTT.

V is TRBV7-3 and J is TRBJ1-1; 12 bases agree with TRBD1. The CDR3 runs 14 residues. V lost 7 bases to trimming and J lost 5 bases; unmatched junction nucleotides: 5. CDR1 and CDR2 from the germline V gene are SGHTA and FQGTGA. CDR3 region: CASTTGQGATEAFF. CDR3 nucleotides: TGTGCCAGCACCACGGGACAGGGGGCGACTGAAGCTTTCTTT.

The V gene is TRBV24-1, the J gene TRBJ2-2; 8 positions agree with TRBD1. V shed 6 bases, J shed 4 bases, and the junction held 6 bases outside the gene matches. Germline V lookup: CDR1 KGHDR, CDR2 SFDVKD. CDR3 length: 15 amino acids. The CDR3 DNA reads as TGTGCCACCAGTCCGGGACAGGCGCTCACCGGGGAGCTGTTTTTT. Translated, it gives CATSPGQALTGELFF.

The V call is TRBV28, the J call TRBJ1-5; TRBD1 agrees at 9 bases. The CDR3 loop spans 16 amino acids. After removal of 2 bases from V and 8 bases from J, the junction contained 10 bases not matched to a gene. Germline CDR1 MDHEN, CDR2 SYDVKM. The CDR3 DNA is TGTGCCAGCAGTTTAGGGACCGGGACAGGGATGAAGCCCCAGCATTTT. Its protein product is CASSLGTGTGMKPQHF.

The chain links TRBV12-3 or TRBV12-4 to TRBJ1-3; D perhaps matches TRBD1 (6 bases). V was trimmed by 2 bases and J by 4 bases, leaving 6 bases between them. This CDR3 has 13 residues. The CDR3 reads CASSLRGGNTIYF. In nucleotides, the CDR3 is TGTGCCAGCAGTTTAAGGGGGGGAAACACCATATATTTT.

V and J are TRBV5-4 and TRBJ2-7; 12 nucleotides agree with TRBD1. Germline CDR1 reads SGHNT; CDR2 reads YYREEE (reference sequence). This CDR3 spans 13 amino acids. Trimming cost V 5 bases and J 7 bases; bases outside gene matches: 4. For the CDR3, the DNA is TGTGCCAGCAGATGGGACAGGGGGCGAGAGCAGTACTTC. Amino acids: CASRWDRGREQYF. The whole variable domain, filled in from reference TRBV5-4 and TRBJ2-7, reads ETGVTQSPTHLIKTRGQQVTLRCSSQSGHNTVSWYQQALGQGPQFIFQYYREEENGRGNFPPRFSGLQFPNYSSELNVNALELDDSALYLCASRWDRGREQYFGPGTRLTVT.

In nucleotides, the CDR3 is TGCGCCAGCAGCTTGGGGGGGGCGCGGGATACGCAGTATTTT. This encodes CASSLGGARDTQYF. The chain combines TRBV5-1 with TRBJ2-3; D possibly uses TRBD1 or TRBD2 (6 bases each). Trimming left V 0 bases short and J 6 bases short, with 11 bases between. The CDR3 has 14 residues. Germline V gene lookup returns CDR1 SGHRS and CDR2 YFSETQ.

The chain recombines TRBV5-1 with TRBJ2-1; TRBD2 is a possible D gene (6 bases). This CDR3 has 17 residues. CDR1 SGHRS and CDR2 YFSETQ come from the germline V gene. The germline V and J ends were trimmed by 4 bases and 10 bases, with 27 bases remaining between them. Here the CDR3 reads CASSVGRGLATGEEQFF. The CDR3 region has the DNA TGCGCCAGCAGCGTGGGCCGGGGACTCGCGACCGGTGAAGAGCAGTTCTTC.

This chain links TRBV6-2 or TRBV6-3 with TRBJ2-7; D may be TRBD1 (5 bases). The CDR3 has 11 residues. The germline V and J ends were trimmed by 2 bases and 6 bases, with 5 bases remaining between them. Germline CDR1 and CDR2: MNHEY and SVGEGT. The CDR3 protein is CASSYGAEQYF. CDR3 nucleotide sequence: TGTGCCAGCAGTTACGGGGCCGAGCAGTACTTC.

This chain joins TRBV9 and TRBJ2-3; D tentatively fits TRBD1 or TRBD2 (6 bases each). The CDR3 loop spans 14 amino acids. Germline CDR1 reads SGDLS; CDR2 reads YYNGEE. Trimming took off 0 bases at V and 5 bases at J, with 10 bases between the two ends. The DNA of the CDR3 is TGTGCCAGCAGCGTAGCGGGGGCTTTAGATACGCAGTATTTT. Translated, it gives CASSVAGALDTQYF.

The chain has TRBV9 and TRBJ2-1, with 8 bases fitting TRBD1. Trimming cost V 7 bases and J 2 bases; bases outside gene matches: 8. The germline V gene has CDR1 SGDLS and CDR2 YYNGEE. There are 15 residues in the CDR3. CDR3 nucleotide sequence: TGTGCCAGCGGCTCCGGACAGGGTCCCTACAATGAGCAGTTCTTC. It codes for CASGSGQGPYNEQFF.

The chain's CDR3 is CASSPRDREGYGYTF. DNA for the CDR3: TGTGCCAGCAGCCCCCGGGACAGGGAGGGCTATGGCTACACCTTC. The chain carries TRBV9 and TRBJ1-2; 9 bases align to TRBD1. Losses at the gene ends were 4 bases for V and 4 bases for J; bases not matched to a gene: 8. CDR3 length: 15 amino acids. The germline V gene has CDR1 SGDLS and CDR2 YYNGEE.

The chain is built from TRBV9 and TRBJ1-5; 9 bases align to TRBD1. The CDR3 is made up of 15 amino acids. The germline CDR1 and CDR2 sequences are SGDLS and YYNGEE. V lost 4 bases to trimming and J lost 7 bases; unmatched junction nucleotides: 9. The CDR3 sequence is CASSPGQGLWQPQHF. Written as DNA, the CDR3 is TGTGCCAGCAGCCCGGGACAGGGATTGTGGCAGCCCCAGCATTTT. Using reference TRBV9 and TRBJ1-5 for the parts outside the CDR3, the full variable domain is DSGVTQTPKHLITATGQRVTLRCSPRSGDLSVYWYQQSLDQGLQFLIQYYNGEERAKGNILERFSAQQFPDLHSELNLSSLELGDSALYFCASSPGQGLWQPQHFGDGTRLSIL.

This clone occurred once. This sequence joins TRBV2 and TRBJ1-2, with D tentatively TRBD1 (5 bases). CDR3 length: 11 residues. Trimming removed 10 bases at V and 4 bases at J, with 10 bases between. Germline V CDR1 and CDR2: SNHLY, FYNNEI. In DNA form, the CDR3 reads TGTGCCACCTCAGGGACCTATGGCTACACCTTC. It encodes CATSGTYGYTF.

This clone was detected once. The DNA of the CDR3 is TGTGCCAGCAGCCCGACTAGGGGGGGGAGCTCCTATAATTCACCCCTCCACTTT. Translating gives CASSPTRGGSSYNSPLHF. The chain combines TRBV4-2 with TRBJ1-6; the D gene is possibly TRBD1 (6 bases). The germline V and J ends were trimmed by 4 bases and 0 bases, with 16 bases remaining between them. In germline, CDR1 is LGHNA, CDR2 YNFKEQ. CDR3 size: 18 residues.

With respect to this clone: At one boundary the junction diverges from the germline segment, which might be a read error. The CDR3 sequence: CASTLIPRQVVPDGYTF. For the CDR3, the DNA is TGTGCCAGCACCTTGATACCCCGGCAGGTCGTCCCCGACGGCTACACCTTC. The chain employs TRBV5-8 and TRBJ1-2; D call uncertain. This CDR3 region has 17 residues. Germline-derived CDR1 and CDR2 are SGHTS and YDEGEE. Based on the CDR3 plus reference TRBV5-8 and TRBJ1-2, the full variable domain is EAGVTQSPTHLIKTRGQQATLRCSPISGHTSVYWYQQALGLGLQFLLWYDEGEERNRGNFPPRFSGRQFPNYSSELNVNALELEDSALYLCASTLIPRQVVPDGYTFGSGTRLTVV.

V is TRBV5-5 and J is TRBJ2-2; TRBD1 matches at 10 bases. Germline-derived CDR1 and CDR2 are SGHKS and YYEKEE (reference sequence). The CDR3 consists of 17 residues. V gave up 0 bases and J gave up 7 bases; unmatched junction bases: 9. CDR3 bases: TGTGCCAGCAGCTTGGTAGTGGGACAGGGGAAGGTCGGGGAGCTGTTTTTT. This codes for CASSLVVGQGKVGELFF. The whole variable domain, remainder taken from reference TRBV5-5 and TRBJ2-2, is DAGVTQSPTHLIKTRGQQVTLRCSPISGHKSVSWYQQVLGQGPQFIFQYYEKEERGRGNFPDRFSARQFPNYSSELNVNALLLGDSALYLCASSLVVGQGKVGELFFGEGSRLTVL.

This chain joins TRBV7-2 and TRBJ2-2; TRBD2 is a possible D gene (6 bases). The length of the CDR3 is 17 residues. Germline V gives CDR1 SGHTA, CDR2 FQGNSA. V dropped 6 bases and J dropped 5 bases, with 22 bases sitting between them. The CDR3 is CASRPDYRHPLTGELFF. The CDR3 coding sequence is TGTGCCAGCAGGCCGGACTATAGGCACCCTTTAACCGGGGAGCTGTTTTTT.

The V gene is TRBV13, the J gene TRBJ1-3; D is unclear. CDR3 size: 14 residues. Germline V gene data show CDR1 as PRHDT and CDR2 as FYEKMQ (reference sequence). The V and J ends lost 5 bases and 0 bases respectively, with 8 bases between them. The CDR3 protein is CASSQSFSGNTIYF. Written as DNA, the CDR3 is TGTGCCAGCAGCCAGTCTTTCTCTGGAAACACCATATATTTT.

This clone was seen only once. V is TRBV5-1 and J is TRBJ2-7; 8 bases agree with TRBD1. In germline, CDR1 is SGHRS, CDR2 YFSETQ. This CDR3 has 14 residues. Trimming at V came to 4 bases and at J to 5 bases, leaving 8 bases not matched to a gene. CDR3 amino acids: CASSLPSTGDEQYF. Here the CDR3 DNA reads TGCGCCAGCAGCCTCCCGTCGACAGGGGACGAGCAGTACTTC.

The rearrangement uses TRBV7-9 and TRBJ2-7; possibly TRBD2 for D (6 bases). Germline CDR1 reads SEHNR; CDR2 reads FQNEAQ (reference sequence). Trimming shortened V by 0 bases and J by 2 bases, and 14 bases separated the two germline ends. The CDR3 covers 16 residues. The CDR3 here is CASSLARRAGTYEQYF. Here the CDR3 DNA reads TGTGCCAGCAGCTTAGCGCGGAGGGCAGGGACCTACGAGCAGTACTTC.

V is TRBV7-8 and J is TRBJ2-3; the D call may be TRBD1 or TRBD2 (6 bases each). Trimming shortened V by 7 bases and J by 4 bases, and 9 bases separated the two germline ends. This CDR3 contains 12 residues. Germline loops: CDR1 SGHVS, CDR2 FQNEAQ. The CDR3 region has the DNA TGTGCCAGCACCCGGGGGCCAGATACGCAGTATTTT. Its translation: CASTRGPDTQYF. Full variable domain (missing parts from reference TRBV7-8 and TRBJ2-3): GAGVSQSPRYKVAKRGQDVALRCDPISGHVSLFWYQQALGQGPEFLTYFQNEAQLDKSGLPSDRFFAERPEGSVSTLKIQRTQQEDSAVYLCASTRGPDTQYFGPGTRLTVL.

V is TRBV5-5 and J is TRBJ2-1; maybe TRBD2 (6 bases). V was trimmed by 2 bases and J by 7 bases, leaving 25 bases between them. The CDR3 length is 18 residues. From germline, CDR1 is SGHKS and CDR2 YYEKEE (reference sequence). The CDR3 protein is CASSFPPRGDPQRNEQFF. DNA for the CDR3: TGTGCCAGCAGCTTCCCCCCCCGCGGGGACCCCCAGCGGAATGAGCAGTTCTTC.

The chain recombines TRBV12-3 or TRBV12-4 with TRBJ2-3, with D perhaps matching TRBD2 (6 bases). The V gene lost 8 bases and the J gene lost 4 bases, with 10 bases spanning the gap. The CDR3 covers 12 residues. The CDR3 sequence is CASCGGSDTQYF. The CDR3 DNA reads as TGTGCCAGCTGTGGGGGGTCAGATACGCAGTATTTT.

The rearrangement links TRBV6-2 or TRBV6-3 to TRBJ2-7; no clear D gene. With 2 bases removed from V and 0 bases from J, the gap between germline ends came to 8 bases. The CDR3 contains 14 residues. Germline V lookup: CDR1 MNHEY, CDR2 SVGEGT. For the CDR3, the DNA is TGTGCCAGCAGTTACGAAGCCACCTCCTACGAGCAGTACTTC. This codes for CASSYEATSYEQYF.

The chain links TRBV28 to TRBJ1-2; D possibly corresponds to TRBD1 (5 bases). CDR1 and CDR2 (germline): MDHEN, SYDVKM. Trimming took 5 bases from V and 4 from J, leaving 8 bases between them. CDR3 length: 12 residues. CDR3 sequence: CASSPGPYGYTF. As DNA, the CDR3 is TGTGCCAGCAGTCCGGGACCCTATGGCTACACCTTC.

The CDR3 sequence: CASSAGGQIFYNEQFF. The CDR3 coding sequence is TGTGCCAGCAGCGCCGGGGGACAGATATTCTACAATGAGCAGTTCTTC. The V call is TRBV5-4, the J call TRBJ2-1; TRBD1 is a possible D gene (7 bases). The CDR3 has 16 residues. The germline V gene encodes CDR1 SGHNT and CDR2 YYREEE (reference sequence). The germline V and J ends were trimmed by 4 bases and 3 bases, with 17 bases remaining between them.

The chain has TRBV6-2 or TRBV6-3 and TRBJ2-7; the D is unclear. Germline V gene lookup returns CDR1 MNHEY and CDR2 SVGEGT. V dropped 5 bases and J dropped 1 base, with 3 bases sitting between them. The CDR3 is made up of 11 amino acids. This chain's CDR3 is CASSKSYEQYF. CDR3 DNA sequence: TGTGCCAGCAGTAAATCCTACGAGCAGTACTTC.